This T cell receptor beta chain was obtained from a study of T cell repertoires in cytomegalovirus infection. Study background: Indications of both CMV infection and matching HLA type were provided by public TCR beta signatures. Study results and limitations: In two of eight donors, the top clonotype was HLA-C-restricted CMV-specific. Identification of carriers of CMV plus the relevant HLA was performed using cumulative public TCR beta family frequency.

One entry per CDR3 protein, called by TCRdb with MiXCR from the reads. The sample yields 7,000 to 9,500 distinct CDR3 sequences, approximately 58% seen once. V gave up 5 bases and J gave up 1 base, with 14 bases separating them. Germline V gene sequence: CDR1 PRHDT, CDR2 FYEKMQ (reference sequence). The CDR3 loop spans 15 amino acids. By share, this clonotype counts as medium-sized. Antigen specificity is unknown. The rearrangement joins TRBV13 to TRBJ1-1; maybe TRBD1 (6 bases). The receptor comes from a human donor in good health (CMV status not recorded). Some clones in this sample may be carry-over from other donors' samples. Input material: PBMCs, sequenced either directly or after in vitro stimulation (not recorded which). DNA of the CDR3: TGTGCCAGCAGCCTAAGGACAGCCTGGAACACTGAAGCTTTCTTT. Translated, it gives CASSLRTAWNTEAFF.